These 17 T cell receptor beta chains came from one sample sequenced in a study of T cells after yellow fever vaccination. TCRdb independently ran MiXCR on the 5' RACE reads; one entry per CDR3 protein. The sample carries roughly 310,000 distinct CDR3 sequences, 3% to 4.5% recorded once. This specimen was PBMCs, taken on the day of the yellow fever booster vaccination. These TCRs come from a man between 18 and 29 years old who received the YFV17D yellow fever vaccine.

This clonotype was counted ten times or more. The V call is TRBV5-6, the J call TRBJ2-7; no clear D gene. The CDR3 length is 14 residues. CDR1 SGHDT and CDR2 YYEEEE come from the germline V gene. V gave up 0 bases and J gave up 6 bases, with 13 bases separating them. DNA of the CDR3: TGTGCCAGCAGCTTGGGCACAAGTTCGTTCGAGCAGTACTTC. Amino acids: CASSLGTSSFEQYF.

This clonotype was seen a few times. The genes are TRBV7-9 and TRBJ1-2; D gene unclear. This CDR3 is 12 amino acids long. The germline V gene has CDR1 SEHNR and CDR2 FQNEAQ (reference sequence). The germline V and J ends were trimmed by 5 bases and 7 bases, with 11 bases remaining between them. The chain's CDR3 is CASSAAARGYTF. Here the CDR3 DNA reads TGTGCCAGCAGCGCGGCGGCTCGTGGCTACACCTTC.

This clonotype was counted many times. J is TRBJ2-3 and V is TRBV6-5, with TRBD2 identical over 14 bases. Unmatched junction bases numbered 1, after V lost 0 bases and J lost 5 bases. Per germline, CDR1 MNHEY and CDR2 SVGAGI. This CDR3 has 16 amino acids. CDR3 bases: TGTGCCAGCAGTTACTCCGGACTAGCGGGGGGAGATACGCAGTATTTT. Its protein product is CASSYSGLAGGDTQYF.

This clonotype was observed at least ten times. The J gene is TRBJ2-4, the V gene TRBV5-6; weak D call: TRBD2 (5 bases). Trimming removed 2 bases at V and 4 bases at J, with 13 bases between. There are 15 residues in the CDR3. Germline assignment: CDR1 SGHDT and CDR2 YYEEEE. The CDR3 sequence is CASSFRSGIKNIQYF. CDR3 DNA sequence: TGTGCCAGCAGCTTTCGATCGGGAATAAAAAACATTCAGTACTTC.

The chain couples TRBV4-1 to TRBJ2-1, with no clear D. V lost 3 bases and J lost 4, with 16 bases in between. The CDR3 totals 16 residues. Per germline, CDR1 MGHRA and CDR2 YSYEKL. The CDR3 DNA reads TGCGCCAGCAGCCAGCGGATGGCAGGTCGATACAATGAGCAGTTCTTC. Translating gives CASSQRMAGRYNEQFF.

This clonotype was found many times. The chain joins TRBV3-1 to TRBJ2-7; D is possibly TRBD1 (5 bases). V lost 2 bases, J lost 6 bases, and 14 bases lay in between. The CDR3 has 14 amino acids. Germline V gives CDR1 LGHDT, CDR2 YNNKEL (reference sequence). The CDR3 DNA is TGTGCCAGCAGCCAAAGGGGAAGGTCTGTCGAGCAGTACTTC. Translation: CASSQRGRSVEQYF.

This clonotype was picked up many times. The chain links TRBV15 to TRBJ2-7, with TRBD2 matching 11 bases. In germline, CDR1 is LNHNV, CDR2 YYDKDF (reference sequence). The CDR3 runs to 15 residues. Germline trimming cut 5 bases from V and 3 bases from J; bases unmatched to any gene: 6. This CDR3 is CATSHRLAGIYEQYF. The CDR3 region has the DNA TGTGCCACCAGCCACCGACTAGCGGGGATCTACGAGCAGTACTTC.

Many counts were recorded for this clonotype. CDR3 in DNA: TGCGCCACCAGCCGGGGGCACTACGAGCAGTACGTC. Protein: CATSRGHYEQYV. The chain is built from TRBV5-1 and TRBJ2-7; D might be TRBD1 or TRBD2, each matching 6 bases. In germline, CDR1 is SGHRS, CDR2 YFSETQ. The CDR3 extends over 12 amino acids.

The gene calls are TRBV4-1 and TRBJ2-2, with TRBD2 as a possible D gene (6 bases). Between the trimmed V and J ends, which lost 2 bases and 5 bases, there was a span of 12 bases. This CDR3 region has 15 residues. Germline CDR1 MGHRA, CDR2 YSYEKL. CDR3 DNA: TGCGCCAGCAGCCAAAGGGCAGGACTAACCGGGGAGCTGTTTTTT. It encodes CASSQRAGLTGELFF.

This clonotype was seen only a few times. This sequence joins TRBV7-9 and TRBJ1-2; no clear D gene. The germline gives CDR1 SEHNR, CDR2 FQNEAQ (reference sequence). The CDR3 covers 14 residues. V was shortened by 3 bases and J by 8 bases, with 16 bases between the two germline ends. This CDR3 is CASSLGSAFRGYTF. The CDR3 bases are TGTGCCAGCAGCTTGGGGTCAGCCTTTAGGGGCTACACCTTC.

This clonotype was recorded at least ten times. The CDR3 is CASSYTGPKNIQYF. In DNA form, the CDR3 reads TGTGCCAGCAGTTATACAGGACCCAAAAACATTCAGTACTTC. This sequence joins TRBV6-2 or TRBV6-3 and TRBJ2-4, with D possibly TRBD1 on 5 matching bases. CDR1 MNHEY and CDR2 SVGEGT come from the germline V gene. This CDR3 region has 14 residues. V lost 3 bases and J lost 2, with 8 bases in between.

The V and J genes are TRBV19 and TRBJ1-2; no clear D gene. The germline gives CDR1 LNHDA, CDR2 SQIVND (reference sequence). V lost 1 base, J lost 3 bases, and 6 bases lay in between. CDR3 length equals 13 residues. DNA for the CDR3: TGTGCCAGTAGTATAGGGCGAGACTATGGCTACACCTTC. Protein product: CASSIGRDYGYTF.

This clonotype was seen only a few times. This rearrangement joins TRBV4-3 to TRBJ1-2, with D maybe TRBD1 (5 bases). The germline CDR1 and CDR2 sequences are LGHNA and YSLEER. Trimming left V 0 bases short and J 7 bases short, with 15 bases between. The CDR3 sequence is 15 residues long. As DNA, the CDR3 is TGCGCCAGCAGCCAAGATCAGGGCCTTAGGGGTGGCTACACCTTC. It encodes CASSQDQGLRGGYTF.

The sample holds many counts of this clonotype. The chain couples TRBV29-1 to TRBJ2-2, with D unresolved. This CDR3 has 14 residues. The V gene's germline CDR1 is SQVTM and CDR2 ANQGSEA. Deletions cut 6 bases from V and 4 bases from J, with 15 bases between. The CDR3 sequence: CSVQEHGSTGELFF. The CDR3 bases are TGCAGCGTCCAGGAACACGGATCCACCGGGGAGCTGTTTTTT.

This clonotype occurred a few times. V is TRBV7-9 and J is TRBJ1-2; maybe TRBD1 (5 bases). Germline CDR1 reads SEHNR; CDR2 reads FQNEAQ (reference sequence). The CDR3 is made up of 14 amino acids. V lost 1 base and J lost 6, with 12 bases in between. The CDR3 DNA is TGTGCCAGCAGCTTAGAGGAGGGGACGAATGGCTACACCTTC. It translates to CASSLEEGTNGYTF.

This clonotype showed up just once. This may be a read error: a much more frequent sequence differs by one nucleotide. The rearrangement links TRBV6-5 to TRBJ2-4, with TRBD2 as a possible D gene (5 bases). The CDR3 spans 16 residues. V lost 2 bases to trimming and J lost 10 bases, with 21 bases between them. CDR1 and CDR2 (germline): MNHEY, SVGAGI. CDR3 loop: CASSYGVDSPDRIQYF. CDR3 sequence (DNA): TGTGCCAGCAGTTACGGAGTGGACTCCCCCGATCGTATTCAGTACTTC.

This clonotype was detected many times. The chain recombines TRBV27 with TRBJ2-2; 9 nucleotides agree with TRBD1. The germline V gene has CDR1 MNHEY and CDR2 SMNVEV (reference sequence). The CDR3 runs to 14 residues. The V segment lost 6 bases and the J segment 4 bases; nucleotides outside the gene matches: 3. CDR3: CASSYRGPTGELFF. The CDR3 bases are TGTGCCAGCAGCTACAGGGGGCCCACCGGGGAGCTGTTTTTT.